This T cell receptor beta chain is drawn from a study of human T cells and chemical hapten exposure. The germline CDR1 and CDR2 sequences are KGHSH and LQKENI. The CDR3 has 14 residues. V gave up 3 bases and J gave up 5 bases; unmatched junction bases: 5. Sample time point: patch test 3, about 24 weeks after DPC sensitization. Stated treatment: therapeutic diphenylcyclopropenone sensitization with weekly scalp DPC. TCRdb itself ran the RACE reads through MiXCR, one entry per CDR3 protein. Counted here are 150,000 to 200,000 distinct CDR3 sequences, approximately 24% occurring once; the ten biggest clones make up 2% to 2.5%.

Sequencing was performed on whole blood, taken in connection with sensitization to the hapten diphenylcyclopropenone (DPC). The clonotype was recovered from a woman aged 40 to 49 with alopecia areata. Some clones in this sample may be carry-over from other donors' samples. The rearrangement joins TRBV18 to TRBJ2-7; 9 bases are a match to TRBD1. CDR3 residues: CASSPGDRDHEQYF. CDR3 sequence (DNA): TGTGCCAGCTCACCGGGGGACAGGGACCACGAGCAGTACTTC. Looking up the rest from reference TRBV18 and TRBJ2-7 gives the full variable domain: NAGVMQNPRHLVRRRGQEARLRCSPMKGHSHVYWYRQLPEEGLKFMVYLQKENIIDESGMPKERFSAEFPKEGPSILRIQQVVRGDSAAYFCASSPGDRDHEQYFGPGTRLTVT.